The TCR beta chain described here comes from a study of blood T cell repertoires in COVID-19. Study-wide context: There were acute and convalescent COVID-19 samples, and they came from the United States, Italy and Spain.

The junction had 3 bases not matched to a gene; V was cut back by 2 bases and J by 2 bases. The germline gives CDR1 SQVTM, CDR2 ANQGSEA. This CDR3 has 14 residues. This clone was picked up a small number of times. TCRdb's copy holds only in-frame clones and misses some; the assay was immunoSEQ multiplex PCR. The data show 250,000 to 400,000 clones, with 85% to 90% seen just once and less than 3.5% held by the top ten. Sequenced material: peripheral blood. V and J are TRBV29-1 and TRBJ1-2; 9 positions match TRBD1. The sequence derives from a woman aged 25 to 39 with COVID-19, enrolled during active disease. In DNA, the CDR3 is TGCAGCGTTGAACCCGGGACAGGGAACTATGGCTACACCTTC. This gives the protein CSVEPGTGNYGYTF.